This T cell receptor (beta chain) was found in a study of OX40 agonist ivuxolimab in advanced cancers. This CDR3 has 13 residues. V trimming: 5 bases; J trimming: 8 bases; junction bases outside the gene matches: 10. Germline CDR1 is GTSNPN and CDR2 is SVGIG (reference sequence). Findings of the study overall: Clonal expansion by week 6 occurred in CD4+ and CD8+ blood T cells (at 0.1 to 3.0 mg/kg).

Profiled with immunoSEQ multiplex PCR; TCRdb holds only in-frame clones, not every one. Counted here are roughly 59,000 clones, approximately 91% occurring once; the ten biggest clones make up more than 4.5%. With respect to this clone: Its antigen is undetermined.

Source: CD4+ or CD8+ T cells sorted from blood, taken in a trial of the OX40 agonist ivuxolimab. This TCR was sampled from an adult with an advanced solid tumor such as melanoma, head and neck, liver or kidney cancer. The V and J genes are TRBV30 and TRBJ1-1; TRBD1 matches at 8 bases. The CDR3 DNA is TGTGCCTGGTGCCAGGGGGCGCAGGCCGAAGCTTTCTTT. As protein: CAWCQGAQAEAFF.